The rows below give T cell receptor beta chains drawn from one sample of a study of shared clonotypes between healthy human individuals. TCRdb keeps only in-frame clones here, not all; method: immunoSEQ multiplex PCR. The data hold 1.5 million to 2.5 million clones, with approximately 94% observed a single time. Sequencing was performed on naive CD8+ T cells sorted from blood. These TCRs come from a man between 18 and 29 years old in good health. Each CDR3 is given with its conserved first and last residue. Each record gives: clone size, V gene, D gene, CDR3 length, J gene, CDR3 DNA, CDR3 protein. D genes are given only for firm matches. A row's size may be missing; if present it is once, few, many or a size class.

clone_size: once; v_call: TRBV4-3; d_call: NA; cdr3_length: 19; j_call: TRBJ1-2; cdr3_nt: TGCGCCAGCAGCCAAGATCCAGGAGGCGCCGGGGGATCTAACTATGGCTACACCTTC; cdr3_aa: CASSQDPGGAGGSNYGYTF
clone_size: NA; v_call: TRBV27; d_call: NA; cdr3_length: 12; j_call: TRBJ2-3; cdr3_nt: TGTGCCAGCAGTACGTTAGCAGATACGCAGTATTTT; cdr3_aa: CASSTLADTQYF
clone_size: NA; v_call: TRBV27; d_call: TRBD1; cdr3_length: 16; j_call: TRBJ1-2; cdr3_nt: TGTGCCAGCAGTTTATCGTTGAGACAGGGGCACTATGGCTACACCTTC; cdr3_aa: CASSLSLRQGHYGYTF
clone_size: NA; v_call: TRBV4-1; d_call: NA; cdr3_length: 16; j_call: TRBJ2-3; cdr3_nt: TGCGCCAGCAGCCAAGATCCCACAGGGACCACAGATACGCAGTATTTT; cdr3_aa: CASSQDPTGTTDTQYF
clone_size: NA; v_call: TRBV5-6; d_call: NA; cdr3_length: 12; j_call: TRBJ2-5; cdr3_nt: TGTGCCAGCAGCTTGGAGGGCAACGGGCAGTACTTC; cdr3_aa: CASSLEGNGQYF
clone_size: NA; v_call: TRBV27; d_call: NA; cdr3_length: 13; j_call: TRBJ1-1; cdr3_nt: TGTGCCAGCAGTTCCCAGGGGAACACTGAAGCTTTCTTT; cdr3_aa: CASSSQGNTEAFF
clone_size: NA; v_call: TRBV29-1; d_call: NA; cdr3_length: 13; j_call: TRBJ2-1; cdr3_nt: TGCAGCGTTCCCACTTACAACTACAATGAGCAGTTCTTC; cdr3_aa: CSVPTYNYNEQFF
clone_size: NA; v_call: TRBV4-1; d_call: NA; cdr3_length: 17; j_call: TRBJ1-6; cdr3_nt: TGCGCCAGCAGCCAAGCGACAGGTTACTCCTATAATTCACCCCTCCACTTT; cdr3_aa: CASSQATGYSYNSPLHF
clone_size: NA; v_call: TRBV6-5; d_call: NA; cdr3_length: 15; j_call: TRBJ1-2; cdr3_nt: TGTGCCAGCAGTCTGACATTACAGGGCACAAGAGGCTACACCTTC; cdr3_aa: CASSLTLQGTRGYTF
clone_size: NA; v_call: TRBV15; d_call: NA; cdr3_length: 13; j_call: TRBJ2-7; cdr3_nt: TGTGCCACCAGCCTCTCGACCTCCTACGAGCAGTACTTC; cdr3_aa: CATSLSTSYEQYF
clone_size: NA; v_call: TRBV6-5; d_call: NA; cdr3_length: 16; j_call: TRBJ2-1; cdr3_nt: TGTGCCAGCAGTTACATGAGCGGGTGGGTGAGCAATGAGCAGTTCTTC; cdr3_aa: CASSYMSGWVSNEQFF
clone_size: NA; v_call: TRBV27; d_call: TRBD1; cdr3_length: 13; j_call: TRBJ2-7; cdr3_nt: TGTGCCAGCTCCGACAGGGGATCCTACGAGCAGTACTTC; cdr3_aa: CASSDRGSYEQYF
clone_size: once; v_call: TRBV6-1; d_call: NA; cdr3_length: 14; j_call: TRBJ2-7; cdr3_nt: TGTGCCAGCAGTGAATCTACCTTCTCCTACGAGCAGTACTTC; cdr3_aa: CASSESTFSYEQYF
clone_size: once; v_call: TRBV10-1; d_call: NA; cdr3_length: 10; j_call: TRBJ1-1; cdr3_nt: TGCGCCACGGGGGGTACTGAAGCTTTCTTT; cdr3_aa: CATGGTEAFF
clone_size: NA; v_call: TRBV7-9; d_call: TRBD1; cdr3_length: 12; j_call: TRBJ2-7; cdr3_nt: TGTGCCAGCAGTTCAGGGGGCCACGAGCAGTACTTC; cdr3_aa: CASSSGGHEQYF
clone_size: NA; v_call: TRBV4-1; d_call: NA; cdr3_length: 16; j_call: TRBJ2-3; cdr3_nt: TGCGCCAGCAGCCCCCCCGGAGGGGTTGGCACAGATACGCAGTATTTT; cdr3_aa: CASSPPGGVGTDTQYF